The 16 T cell receptor beta chains below all came from one sample that was sequenced in a study of T-cell reconstitution after alpha-beta-depleted transplantation in children. Unique molecular identifiers tagged the TCRbeta library. One entry per CDR3 protein, called by TCRdb with MiXCR from the PCR reads. Of roughly 790,000 distinct CDR3 sequences listed, roughly 15% are singletons. The sequencing here drew on PBMCs, mostly from graft donor cells, taken 360 days after TCRalphabeta/CD19-depleted stem cell transplant. The receptors here all came from a male patient younger than 18 who had a stem cell transplant for acute lymphoblastic leukemia, so the T cells may come from the graft donor.

This clonotype was detected a few times. The chain combines TRBV20-1 with TRBJ2-2; D possibly uses TRBD1 or TRBD2 (5 bases each). Germline lookup yields CDR1 DFQATT and CDR2 SNEGSKA (reference sequence). The CDR3 has 15 amino acids. The V end was cut by 6 bases, the J end by 6 bases, with 20 bases between. In DNA, the CDR3 is TGCAGTGCAGCTGAGAGGGGTCTTGGGTCCGGGGAGCTGTTTTTT. It translates to CSAAERGLGSGELFF.

This clonotype showed up just a few times. This chain uses TRBV10-2 with TRBJ2-7, with 8 bases fitting TRBD1. The germline V gene encodes CDR1 WSHSY and CDR2 SAAADI. This CDR3 spans 14 amino acids. The junction had 2 bases not matched to a gene; V was cut back by 4 bases and J by 0 bases. The CDR3 here is CASSVDRASYEQYF. Here the CDR3 DNA reads TGCGCCAGCAGTGTGGACAGGGCCTCCTACGAGCAGTACTTC.

The table lists this clonotype with many counts. This sequence joins TRBV24-1 and TRBJ2-1; no reliable D call. The V gene lost 0 bases and the J gene lost 7 bases, with 6 bases spanning the gap. Germline values: CDR1 KGHDR, CDR2 SFDVKD. This CDR3 has 13 residues. The CDR3 region has the DNA TGTGCCACCAGTGATTTGAGTGGAAATGAGCAGTTCTTC. Protein sequence: CATSDLSGNEQFF.

This clonotype has more than one count but fewer than ten. One end of the junction varies from germline; a read error may be responsible. Here the CDR3 DNA reads TGTGCCAGCAGGCTCGAGGGGCTAGCGGGAGGTGGATCCTACAATGAGCAGTTTTTC. Protein product: CASRLEGLAGGGSYNEQFF. This sequence joins TRBV13 and TRBJ2-1, with 11 bases identical to TRBD2. CDR3 size: 19 residues. Germline CDR1 PRHDT, CDR2 FYEKMQ (reference sequence).

The chain couples TRBV12-3 or TRBV12-4 to TRBJ2-1; TRBD1 might be the D (6 bases). V lost 1 base to trimming and J lost 0 bases, with 25 bases between them. CDR3 length: 21 amino acids. In DNA, the CDR3 is TGTGCCAGCAGTTTAGTTGCCGGGACCCCAAAAGGGGGTGGCTCCTACAATGAGCAGTTCTTC. Translating gives CASSLVAGTPKGGGSYNEQFF.

The chain couples TRBV20-1 to TRBJ2-7; 8 nucleotides agree with TRBD2. The CDR3 extends over 15 amino acids. CDR1 and CDR2 (germline): DFQATT, SNEGSKA (reference sequence). V lost 0 bases to trimming and J lost 1 base; unmatched junction nucleotides: 5. CDR3 DNA sequence: TGCAGTGCTAGAGATCGCCTAGCGGGTTCCTACGAGCAGTACTTC. Its translation is CSARDRLAGSYEQYF.

This clonotype was detected once. The chain recombines TRBV6-5 with TRBJ2-7; no definite D call. This CDR3 is 15 amino acids long. Germline CDR1 MNHEY, CDR2 SVGAGI. Trimming cost V 4 bases and J 0 bases, with 13 bases left between them. The CDR3 protein is CASSSPFELSYEQYF. In nucleotides, the CDR3 is TGTGCCAGCAGTTCCCCCTTTGAGCTCTCCTACGAGCAGTACTTC.

For the CDR3, the DNA is TGCGCCAGCAGCTTTGGACGGACGCAAGAGACCCAGTACTTC. Its translation is CASSFGRTQETQYF. The chain couples TRBV5-1 to TRBJ2-5; D is undetermined. V was shortened by 2 bases and J by 2 bases, with 10 bases between the two germline ends. This CDR3 region has 14 residues. The germline V gene has CDR1 SGHRS and CDR2 YFSETQ.

V gene TRBV20-1 combines with J gene TRBJ1-1; D remains unclear. Between the trimmed V and J ends, which lost 6 bases and 8 bases, there was a span of 13 bases. The CDR3 covers 11 residues. Per the germline V gene, CDR1 is DFQATT and CDR2 is SNEGSKA (reference sequence). CDR3 DNA sequence: TGCAGTGCCCTAGGACCCGGCGAAGCTTTCTTT. Residues: CSALGPGEAFF.

V is TRBV19 and J is TRBJ2-7; 11 nucleotides line up with TRBD2. Germline CDR1 reads LNHDA; CDR2 reads SQIVND (reference sequence). V shed 2 bases and J 1 base; nucleotides not matched to a gene: 7. The length of the CDR3 is 17 residues. In nucleotides, the CDR3 is TGTGCCAGTAGTATAATAGCGGGAGGGCCCGAGTCCTACGAGCAGTACTTC. Translated: CASSIIAGGPESYEQYF.

The sample holds many counts of this clonotype. The chain joins TRBV5-1 to TRBJ2-7; TRBD1 is a possible D gene (6 bases). The V gene's germline CDR1 is SGHRS and CDR2 YFSETQ. The CDR3 runs 15 residues. Trimming shortened V by 0 bases and J by 2 bases, and 12 bases separated the two germline ends. The CDR3 DNA reads TGCGCCAGCAGCTTGGTCAGGGGCGGAACCTACGAGCAGTACTTC. Its protein product is CASSLVRGGTYEQYF.

This clonotype was seen more than once but under ten times. The rearrangement joins TRBV20-1 to TRBJ2-3, with TRBD2 as a possible D gene (6 bases). The CDR3 sequence is 12 residues long. The V gene lost 4 bases and the J gene lost 6 bases, with 11 bases spanning the gap. Germline V gene sequence: CDR1 DFQATT, CDR2 SNEGSKA (reference sequence). CDR3 coding DNA: TGCAGTGCTATTCGGGAGCCGGATACGCAGTATTTT. Protein product: CSAIREPDTQYF.

This chain links TRBV5-1 with TRBJ2-5; D might be TRBD2 (5 bases). CDR3 size: 13 residues. The ends were cut back, 7 bases at V and 8 bases at J, with 18 bases in the middle. Germline V gene data show CDR1 as SGHRS and CDR2 as YFSETQ. CDR3 in DNA: TGCGCCAGCCCGGGAACGGTACGGAGAACCCAGTACTTC. Encoded protein: CASPGTVRRTQYF. Together with reference TRBV5-1 and TRBJ2-5, the CDR3 gives the full variable domain: KAGVTQTPRYLIKTRGQQVTLSCSPISGHRSVSWYQQTPGQGLQFLFEYFSETQRNKGNFPGRFSGRQFSNSRSEMNVSTLELGDSALYLCASPGTVRRTQYFGPGTRLLVL.

This clonotype was counted a single time. J is TRBJ2-1 and V is TRBV29-1; D not resolved. This CDR3 contains 10 residues. Germline V lookup: CDR1 SQVTM, CDR2 ANQGSEA. Trimming cost V 4 bases and J 10 bases, with 8 bases left between them. CDR3 loop: CSVGGIEQFF. Here the CDR3 DNA reads TGCAGCGTTGGAGGAATCGAGCAGTTCTTC.

This clonotype was seen ten or more times. This chain uses TRBV5-1 with TRBJ1-4; D unclear. CDR3 size: 15 residues. V dropped 0 bases and J dropped 7 bases, with 13 bases sitting between them. Germline V gives CDR1 SGHRS, CDR2 YFSETQ. The CDR3 loop is CASSLDSLTGEKLFF. The CDR3 region has the DNA TGCGCCAGCAGCTTGGACTCATTGACGGGTGAAAAACTGTTTTTT.

This clonotype showed up many times. V and J are TRBV29-1 and TRBJ1-1; weak D call: TRBD1 (6 bases). Per germline, CDR1 SQVTM and CDR2 ANQGSEA. The V end was cut by 3 bases, the J end by 7 bases, with 12 bases between. The CDR3 covers 12 residues. The CDR3 coding sequence is TGCAGCGTTGACGGGGGGCGCGTTGAAGCTTTCTTT. This gives the protein CSVDGGRVEAFF.